The clone carrying this TCR beta chain has just one count. This sample stems from a study of blood T cell repertoires in COVID-19. The CDR3 has 16 residues. The germline V and J ends were trimmed by 1 base and 0 bases, with 7 bases remaining between them. CDR1 is LGHNA and CDR2 is YSLEER in the germline V gene. Clones were sequenced by immunoSEQ multiplex PCR, and TCRdb holds only the in-frame ones, with some missing. In the table there are 200,000 to 300,000 clones, 80% to 90% of which are singletons. Source material: PBMCs or T cells enriched from blood (not recorded which). The sequence came from a woman aged 25 to 39 who had recovered from COVID-19. This sequence joins TRBV4-3 and TRBJ2-6, with a possible D match to TRBD2 (6 bases). The CDR3 reads CASSQVGGSGANVLTF. DNA of the CDR3: TGCGCCAGCAGCCAAGTGGGGGGCTCTGGGGCCAACGTCCTGACTTTC.